The next 21 T cell receptor beta chains were all read from a single sample in a study of blood T cell repertoires in COVID-19 (TCRdb year 2020). Libraries were constructed by the immunoSEQ multiplex PCR assay. This is the immuneACCESS table as TCRdb keeps it, with only in-frame sequences that have V and J called. A part of the clones is gone; compared with another copy, unresolved V genes explain less than half, and the rest is unexplained. This sample has about 95,000 clones in its table, and about 84% of those were observed once. Together, the top ten hold 20% to 25% of the sample. The source material was peripheral blood. These receptors were collected from a human donor in a cohort sampled during active COVID-19.

This clone has a single count. CDR3 bases: TGTGCCACCAGTGATCATACAGGGGGCGCGGGTGAAAAACTGTTTTTT. Translation gives CATSDHTGGAGEKLFF. The chain combines TRBV24-1 with TRBJ1-4, with 9 bases identical to TRBD1. This CDR3 spans 16 amino acids. Trimming cost V 3 bases and J 7 bases; bases outside gene matches: 8. The germline gives CDR1 KGHDR, CDR2 SFDVKD.

The genes are TRBV6-5 and TRBJ2-3; a weak D match, TRBD1 (5 bases). V was trimmed by 10 bases and J by 0 bases, leaving 17 bases between them. Germline CDR1 reads MNHEY; CDR2 reads SVGAGI. The CDR3 is made up of 15 amino acids. The CDR3 DNA reads as TGTGCCACCCAAAAGGGGCGACAAAGCACAGATACGCAGTATTTT. Protein: CATQKGRQSTDTQYF.

The V call is TRBV28, the J call TRBJ2-1; a weak D match, TRBD1 (5 bases). The CDR3 length is 16 residues. CDR1 is MDHEN and CDR2 is SYDVKM in the germline V gene. V was cut by 3 bases and J by 2 bases, with 14 bases left in between. The CDR3 sequence: CASSLRQTTPYNEQFF. The DNA of the CDR3 is TGTGCCAGCAGTTTGCGACAGACAACTCCCTACAATGAGCAGTTCTTC.

The chain is built from TRBV5-1 and TRBJ1-6; the match to TRBD1 covers 7 bases. In germline, CDR1 is SGHRS, CDR2 YFSETQ. The CDR3 length is 15 residues. Trimming at V came to 0 bases and at J to 6 bases, leaving 3 bases not matched to a gene. Here the CDR3 reads CASSLGDRSNSPLHF. CDR3 in DNA: TGCGCCAGCAGCTTGGGGGACAGAAGTAATTCACCCCTCCACTTT. Filled out from reference TRBV5-1 and TRBJ1-6, the complete variable domain reads KAGVTQTPRYLIKTRGQQVTLSCSPISGHRSVSWYQQTPGQGLQFLFEYFSETQRNKGNFPGRFSGRQFSNSRSEMNVSTLELGDSALYLCASSLGDRSNSPLHFGNGTRLTVT.

This chain links TRBV5-6 with TRBJ2-3; the D gene is possibly TRBD2 (7 bases). Deletions cut 1 base from V and 0 bases from J, with 15 bases between. Per the germline V gene, CDR1 is SGHDT and CDR2 is YYEEEE. The CDR3 is made up of 17 amino acids. CDR3 residues: CASSLLRGGGSTDTQYF. DNA of the CDR3: TGTGCCAGCAGCTTGCTACGGGGCGGGGGCAGCACAGATACGCAGTATTTT.

This chain uses TRBV10-3 with TRBJ2-1; D might be TRBD1 (6 bases). CDR1 ENHRY and CDR2 SYGVKD come from the germline V gene. This CDR3 has 15 amino acids. V shed 7 bases and J shed 8 bases, with 21 bases lying between them. The CDR3 DNA reads as TGTGCCATCAAAGGAACTACAGGGACAAGGGATGAGCAGTTCTTC. As protein: CAIKGTTGTRDEQFF.

J is TRBJ1-1 and V is TRBV18, with TRBD1 matching over 8 bases. The CDR3 has 15 residues. V lost 6 bases and J lost 3; bases outside the gene matches: 9. CDR1 is KGHSH and CDR2 is LQKENI in the germline V gene. The CDR3 DNA reads TGTGCCAGCTCTCTGTACGACAGGGGAGACACTGAAGCTTTCTTT. Protein product: CASSLYDRGDTEAFF. Variable domain in full (rest from reference TRBV18 and TRBJ1-1): NAGVMQNPRHLVRRRGQEARLRCSPMKGHSHVYWYRQLPEEGLKFMVYLQKENIIDESGMPKERFSAEFPKEGPSILRIQQVVRGDSAAYFCASSLYDRGDTEAFFGQGTRLTVV.

V and J are TRBV6-6 and TRBJ1-5; 8 bases are shared with TRBD1. Per germline, CDR1 MNHNY and CDR2 SVGAGI (reference sequence). After removal of 5 bases from V and 3 bases from J, the junction contained 12 bases not matched to a gene. The CDR3 spans 17 residues. CDR3 region: CASSLRDRSASNQPQHF. The CDR3 nucleotides read TGTGCCAGCAGTCTTCGGGACAGGTCTGCTTCCAATCAGCCCCAGCATTTT.

The chain has TRBV27 and TRBJ2-7, with a weak D call TRBD2 (6 bases). The CDR3 totals 15 residues. Germline V CDR1 and CDR2: MNHEY, SMNVEV (reference sequence). The V gene lost 6 bases and the J gene lost 4 bases, with 19 bases spanning the gap. The CDR3 DNA follows: TGTGCCAGCAGCTCCCGGGGGAAGAGCGGTTACGAGCAGTACTTC. This encodes CASSSRGKSGYEQYF.

This chain connects TRBV5-1 to TRBJ1-6; possibly TRBD1 for D (6 bases). Trimming left V 1 base short and J 8 bases short, with 22 bases between. From germline, CDR1 is SGHRS and CDR2 YFSETQ. CDR3 length: 18 residues. The CDR3 loop reads CASSLNPGDILSYSPLHF. As DNA, the CDR3 is TGCGCCAGCAGCTTGAACCCAGGGGACATTCTCTCCTATTCACCCCTCCACTTT.

This clone occurred a few times. This chain links TRBV10-3 with TRBJ2-7; 8 nucleotides align to TRBD2. V was clipped by 8 bases and J by 5 bases; unmatched bases: 11. Germline CDR1 and CDR2: ENHRY and SYGVKD. The CDR3 is 14 residues long. CDR3: CAIRPGREVDEQYF. The CDR3 region has the DNA TGTGCCATCCGCCCAGGGCGGGAGGTGGACGAGCAGTACTTC.

V is TRBV6-5 and J is TRBJ2-2, with TRBD1 matching over 8 bases. Germline trimming cut 3 bases from V and 5 bases from J; bases unmatched to any gene: 8. CDR1 and CDR2 (germline): MNHEY, SVGAGI. This CDR3 region has 16 residues. The CDR3 region has the DNA TGTGCCAGCAGTTATCTGACAGGGGCCCAAACCGGGGAGCTGTTTTTT. It is translated as CASSYLTGAQTGELFF.

The V call is TRBV11-2, the J call TRBJ2-5; TRBD1 matches at 9 bases. CDR1 and CDR2 from the germline V gene are SGHAT and FQNNGV. The CDR3 sequence is 16 residues long. Trimming removed 3 bases from V and 2 bases from J; junction bases left unmatched: 7. CDR3 DNA: TGTGCCAGCAGCTTCAACAGGGGGCTGGGGCAAGAGACCCAGTACTTC. It translates to CASSFNRGLGQETQYF.

The chain links TRBV2 to TRBJ2-7, with TRBD2 as a possible D gene (5 bases). Deletions cut 7 bases from V and 3 bases from J, with 13 bases between. Germline loops: CDR1 SNHLY, CDR2 FYNNEI. CDR3 length: 13 residues. The CDR3 DNA sequence: TGTGCCAGCACTCTTGGACTCGTCTACGAGCAGTACTTC. Translating gives CASTLGLVYEQYF.

The J gene is TRBJ1-2, the V gene TRBV5-1, with 8 bases that match TRBD1. The V and J ends lost 6 bases and 7 bases, in that order; junction bases with no gene match: 8. Germline lookup yields CDR1 SGHRS and CDR2 YFSETQ. This CDR3 is built from 13 residues. As DNA, the CDR3 is TGCGCCAGCAACCCGGGACAGGTCATTGGCTACACCTTC. Residues: CASNPGQVIGYTF.

The J gene is TRBJ2-2, the V gene TRBV19; TRBD1 might be the D (5 bases). This CDR3 spans 14 amino acids. The ends were cut back, 8 bases at V and 3 bases at J, with 13 bases in the middle. CDR1 and CDR2 from the germline V gene are LNHDA and SQIVND (reference sequence). CDR3 in amino acids: CASQWFRDTGELFF. CDR3 coding DNA: TGTGCCAGTCAGTGGTTCAGGGACACCGGGGAGCTGTTTTTT.

The chain has TRBV5-1 and TRBJ2-5; weak D call: TRBD1 (6 bases). CDR1 and CDR2 from the germline V gene are SGHRS and YFSETQ. V lost 0 bases to trimming and J lost 0 bases, with 12 bases between them. CDR3 length: 16 residues. For the CDR3, the DNA is TGCGCCAGCAGCTTGGCTCCCAGGGGTAACCAAGAGACCCAGTACTTC. The encoded protein is CASSLAPRGNQETQYF.

This chain connects TRBV7-2 to TRBJ2-2, with TRBD2 matching over 8 bases. The V segment lost 3 bases and the J segment 0 bases; nucleotides outside the gene matches: 3. The CDR3 has 16 amino acids. CDR1 is SGHTA, CDR2 FQGNSA, per germline. CDR3 protein: CASSLGSGTNTGELFF. In DNA form, the CDR3 reads TGTGCCAGCAGCTTGGGTAGCGGGACGAACACCGGGGAGCTGTTTTTT.

This clone was recorded a few times. The V gene is TRBV4-2, the J gene TRBJ2-7; 15 nucleotides align to TRBD2. Germline values: CDR1 LGHNA, CDR2 YNFKEQ. This CDR3 contains 16 residues. Germline trimming cut 3 bases from V and 7 bases from J; bases unmatched to any gene: 7. The CDR3 nucleotides are TGTGCCAGCAGCCATACGGGACTAGCGGGAGGACGGGAGCAGTACTTC. Its translation is CASSHTGLAGGREQYF.

The chain carries TRBV6-4 and TRBJ1-1, with a possible D match to TRBD1 (5 bases). V lost 2 bases to trimming and J lost 0 bases, with 7 bases between them. This CDR3 is built from 14 residues. Germline values: CDR1 MRHNA, CDR2 SNTAGT. The CDR3 sequence is CASSDDSLNTEAFF. The CDR3 bases are TGTGCCAGCAGTGACGACAGCCTGAACACTGAAGCTTTCTTT.

This chain uses TRBV19 with TRBJ2-3; perhaps TRBD1 as D (6 bases). Looked up from germline, CDR1 is LNHDA and CDR2 is SQIVND (reference sequence). The CDR3 has 15 residues. The V and J ends lost 6 bases and 2 bases respectively, with 15 bases between them. CDR3 residues: CASSPKTGSTDTQYF. The CDR3 bases are TGTGCCAGTAGCCCCAAGACAGGATCCACAGATACGCAGTATTTT. The full variable domain, its missing parts supplied by reference TRBV19 and TRBJ2-3, is DGGITQSPKYLFRKEGQNVTLSCEQNLNHDAMYWYRQDPGQGLRLIYYSQIVNDFQKGDIAEGYSVSREKKESFPLTVTSAQKNPTAFYLCASSPKTGSTDTQYFGPGTRLTVL.